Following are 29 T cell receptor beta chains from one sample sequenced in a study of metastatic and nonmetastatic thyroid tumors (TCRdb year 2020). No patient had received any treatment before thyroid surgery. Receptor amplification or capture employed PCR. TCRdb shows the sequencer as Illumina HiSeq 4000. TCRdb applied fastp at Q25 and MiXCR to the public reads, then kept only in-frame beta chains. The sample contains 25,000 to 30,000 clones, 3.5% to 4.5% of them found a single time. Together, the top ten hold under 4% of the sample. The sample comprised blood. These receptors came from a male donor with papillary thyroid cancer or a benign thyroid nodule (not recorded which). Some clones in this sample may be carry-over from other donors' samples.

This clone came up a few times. CDR3 DNA sequence: TGTGCCAGCAGTGACCTCAACAATGAGCAGTTCTTC. This translates into CASSDLNNEQFF. This rearrangement joins TRBV25-1 to TRBJ2-1; D not certain. V was trimmed by 3 bases and J by 5 bases, leaving 5 bases between them. CDR1 MGHDK and CDR2 SYGVNS come from the germline V gene. The length of the CDR3 is 12 residues.

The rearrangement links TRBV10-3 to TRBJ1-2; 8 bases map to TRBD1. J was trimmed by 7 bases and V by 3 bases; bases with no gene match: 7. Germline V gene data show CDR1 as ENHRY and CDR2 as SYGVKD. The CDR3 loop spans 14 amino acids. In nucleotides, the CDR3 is TGTGCCATCAGTGAAGGACAGGGAGGAAGTGGCTACACCTTC. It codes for CAISEGQGGSGYTF.

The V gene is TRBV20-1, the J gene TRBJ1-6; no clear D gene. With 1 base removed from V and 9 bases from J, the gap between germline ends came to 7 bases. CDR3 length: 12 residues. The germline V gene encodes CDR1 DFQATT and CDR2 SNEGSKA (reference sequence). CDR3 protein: CSARGAGSPLHF. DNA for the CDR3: TGCAGTGCTAGAGGGGCTGGTTCACCCCTCCACTTT.

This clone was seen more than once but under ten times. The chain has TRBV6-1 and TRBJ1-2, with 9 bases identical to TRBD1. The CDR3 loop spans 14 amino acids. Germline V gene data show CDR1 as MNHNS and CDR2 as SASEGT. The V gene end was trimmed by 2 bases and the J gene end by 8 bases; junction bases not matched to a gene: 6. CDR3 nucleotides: TGTGCCAGCAGTGAATGGGGACAGGGTAGGGGCTACACCTTC. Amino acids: CASSEWGQGRGYTF.

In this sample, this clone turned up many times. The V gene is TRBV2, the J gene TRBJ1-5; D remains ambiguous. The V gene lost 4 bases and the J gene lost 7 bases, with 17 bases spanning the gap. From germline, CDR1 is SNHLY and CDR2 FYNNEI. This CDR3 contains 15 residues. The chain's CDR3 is CASSVGNTEGQPQHF. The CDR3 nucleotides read TGTGCCAGCAGTGTAGGAAATACGGAAGGCCAGCCCCAGCATTTT.

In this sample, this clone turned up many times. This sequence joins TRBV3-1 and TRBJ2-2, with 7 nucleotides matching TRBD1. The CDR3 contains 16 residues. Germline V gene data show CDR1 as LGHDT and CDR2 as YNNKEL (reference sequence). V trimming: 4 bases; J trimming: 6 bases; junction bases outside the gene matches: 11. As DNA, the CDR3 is TGTGCCAGCAGCCCCAAGACAGGGTATCTGGCCGGGGAGCTGTTTTTT. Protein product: CASSPKTGYLAGELFF.

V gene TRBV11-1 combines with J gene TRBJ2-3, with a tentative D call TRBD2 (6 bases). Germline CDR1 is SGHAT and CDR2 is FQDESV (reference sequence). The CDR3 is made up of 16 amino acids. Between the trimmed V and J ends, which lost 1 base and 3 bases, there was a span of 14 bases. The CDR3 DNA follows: TGTGCCAGCAGCTTAGAGGGCAGGGCGGGAACAGATACGCAGTATTTT. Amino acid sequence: CASSLEGRAGTDTQYF. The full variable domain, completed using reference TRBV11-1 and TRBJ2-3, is EAEVAQSPRYKITEKSQAVAFWCDPISGHATLYWYRQILGQGPELLVQFQDESVVDDSQLPKDRFSAERLKGVDSTLKIQPAELGDSAMYLCASSLEGRAGTDTQYFGPGTRLTVL.

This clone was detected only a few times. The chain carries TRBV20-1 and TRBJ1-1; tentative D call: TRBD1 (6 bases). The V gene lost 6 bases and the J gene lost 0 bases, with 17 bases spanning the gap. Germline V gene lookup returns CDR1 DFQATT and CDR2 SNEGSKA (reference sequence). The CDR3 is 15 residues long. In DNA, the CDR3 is TGCAGTGCACAGTCCGCGGACAGATTGAACACTGAAGCTTTCTTT. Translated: CSAQSADRLNTEAFF.

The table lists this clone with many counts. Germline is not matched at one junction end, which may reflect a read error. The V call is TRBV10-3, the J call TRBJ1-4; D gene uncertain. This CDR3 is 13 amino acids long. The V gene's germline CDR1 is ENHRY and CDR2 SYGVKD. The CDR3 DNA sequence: TGTGCCATCAGCCCAGGACTTAATGGAAAACTGTTTTTT. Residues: CAISPGLNGKLFF.

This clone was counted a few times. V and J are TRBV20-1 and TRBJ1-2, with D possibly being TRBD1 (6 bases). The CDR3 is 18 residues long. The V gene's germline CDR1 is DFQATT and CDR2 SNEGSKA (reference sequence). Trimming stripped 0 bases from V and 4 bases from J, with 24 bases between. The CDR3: CSARDDYAGGGKFYGYTF. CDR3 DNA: TGCAGTGCTAGAGATGATTATGCGGGGGGCGGTAAATTCTATGGCTACACCTTC.

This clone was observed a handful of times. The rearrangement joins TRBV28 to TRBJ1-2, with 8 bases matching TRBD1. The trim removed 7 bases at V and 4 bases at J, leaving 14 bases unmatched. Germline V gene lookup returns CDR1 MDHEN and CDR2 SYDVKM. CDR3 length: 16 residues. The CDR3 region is CASNLPGQGVPYGYTF. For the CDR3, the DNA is TGTGCCAGCAACCTACCCGGACAGGGAGTCCCCTATGGCTACACCTTC.

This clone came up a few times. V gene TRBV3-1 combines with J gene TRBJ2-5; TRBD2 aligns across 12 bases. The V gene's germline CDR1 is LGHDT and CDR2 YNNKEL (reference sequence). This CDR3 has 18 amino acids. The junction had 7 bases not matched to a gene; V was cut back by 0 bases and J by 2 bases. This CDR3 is CASSQDLGLAGVQETQYF. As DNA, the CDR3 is TGTGCCAGCAGCCAAGATCTGGGACTAGCGGGCGTACAAGAGACCCAGTACTTC.

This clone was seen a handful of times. As DNA, the CDR3 is TGCAGTGCTAGAGAAGTCCAGGGAAACACCATATATTTT. Translated: CSAREVQGNTIYF. The chain joins TRBV20-1 to TRBJ1-3; D is unresolved. The CDR3 has 13 residues. Trimming removed 0 bases at V and 4 bases at J, with 7 bases between. Germline lookup yields CDR1 DFQATT and CDR2 SNEGSKA (reference sequence).

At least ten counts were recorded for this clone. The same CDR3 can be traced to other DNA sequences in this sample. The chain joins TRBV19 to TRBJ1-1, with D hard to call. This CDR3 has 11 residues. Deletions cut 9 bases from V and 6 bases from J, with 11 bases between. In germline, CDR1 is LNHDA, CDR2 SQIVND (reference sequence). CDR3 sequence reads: CASQDGPEAFF. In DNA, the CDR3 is TGTGCCAGCCAGGACGGACCTGAAGCTTTCTTT.

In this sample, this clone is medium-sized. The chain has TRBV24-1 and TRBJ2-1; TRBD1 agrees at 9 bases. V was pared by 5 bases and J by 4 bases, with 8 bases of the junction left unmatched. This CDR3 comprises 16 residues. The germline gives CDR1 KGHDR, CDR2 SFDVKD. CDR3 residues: CATSALGQGVYNEQFF. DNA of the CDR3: TGTGCCACCAGTGCCCTGGGACAGGGAGTTTACAATGAGCAGTTCTTC.

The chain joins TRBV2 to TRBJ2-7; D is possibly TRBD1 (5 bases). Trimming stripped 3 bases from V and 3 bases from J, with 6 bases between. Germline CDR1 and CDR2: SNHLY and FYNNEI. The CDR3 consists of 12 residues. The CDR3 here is CASSEQGYEQYF. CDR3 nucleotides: TGTGCCAGCAGTGAGCAGGGCTACGAGCAGTACTTC.

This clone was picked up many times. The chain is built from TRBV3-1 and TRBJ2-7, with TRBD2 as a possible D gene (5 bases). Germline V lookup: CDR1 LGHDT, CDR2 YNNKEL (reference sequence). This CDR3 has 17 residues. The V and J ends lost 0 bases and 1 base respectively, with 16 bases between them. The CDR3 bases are TGTGCCAGCAGCCAAGATCCAAGCGGCAAATCGTCCTACGAGCAGTACTTC. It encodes CASSQDPSGKSSYEQYF.

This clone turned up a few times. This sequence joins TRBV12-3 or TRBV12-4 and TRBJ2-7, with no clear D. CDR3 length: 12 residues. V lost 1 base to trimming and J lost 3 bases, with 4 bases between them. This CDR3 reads CASSLGIYEQYF. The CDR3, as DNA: TGTGCCAGCAGTTTAGGGATCTACGAGCAGTACTTC.

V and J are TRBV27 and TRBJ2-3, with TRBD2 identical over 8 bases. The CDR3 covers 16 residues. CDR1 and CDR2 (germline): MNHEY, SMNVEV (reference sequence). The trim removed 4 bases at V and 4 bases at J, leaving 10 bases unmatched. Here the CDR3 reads CASSSPSGGRADTQYF. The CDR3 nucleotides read TGTGCCAGCAGTTCCCCCAGCGGGGGCAGGGCAGATACGCAGTATTTT.

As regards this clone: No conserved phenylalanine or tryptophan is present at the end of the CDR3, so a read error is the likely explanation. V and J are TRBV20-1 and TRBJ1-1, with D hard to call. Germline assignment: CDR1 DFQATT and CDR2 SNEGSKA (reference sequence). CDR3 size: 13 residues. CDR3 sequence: CRTQSLLYTEAFL. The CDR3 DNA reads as TGCAGAACCCAGAGTCTACTGTACACTGAAGCTTTCTTA.

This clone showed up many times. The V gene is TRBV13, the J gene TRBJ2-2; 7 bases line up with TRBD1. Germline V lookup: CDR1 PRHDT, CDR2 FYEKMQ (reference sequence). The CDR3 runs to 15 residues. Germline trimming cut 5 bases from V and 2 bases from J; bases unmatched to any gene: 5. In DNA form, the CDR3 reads TGTGCCAGCAGCCGGACAGGACTTAACACCGGGGAGCTGTTTTTT. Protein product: CASSRTGLNTGELFF.

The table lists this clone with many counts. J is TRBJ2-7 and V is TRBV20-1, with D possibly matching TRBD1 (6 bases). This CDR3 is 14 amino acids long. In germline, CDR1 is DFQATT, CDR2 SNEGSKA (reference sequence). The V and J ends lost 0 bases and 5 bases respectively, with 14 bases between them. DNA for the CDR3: TGCAGTGCTAGAGAGCCCCTTGCAGGGGACGAGCAGTACTTC. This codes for CSAREPLAGDEQYF.

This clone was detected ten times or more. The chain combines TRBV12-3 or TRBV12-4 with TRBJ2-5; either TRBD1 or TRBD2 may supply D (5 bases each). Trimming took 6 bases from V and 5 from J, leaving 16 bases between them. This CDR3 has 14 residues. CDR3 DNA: TGTGCCAGCAGCCCAGGGAGCAGGGCTGAGACCCAGTACTTC. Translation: CASSPGSRAETQYF.

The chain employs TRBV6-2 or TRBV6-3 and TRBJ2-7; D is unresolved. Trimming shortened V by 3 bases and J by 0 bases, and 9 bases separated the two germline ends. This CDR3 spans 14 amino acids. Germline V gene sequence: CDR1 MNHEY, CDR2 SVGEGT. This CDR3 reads CASSYSFGSYEQYF. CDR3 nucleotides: TGTGCCAGCAGTTATAGTTTCGGCTCCTACGAGCAGTACTTC.

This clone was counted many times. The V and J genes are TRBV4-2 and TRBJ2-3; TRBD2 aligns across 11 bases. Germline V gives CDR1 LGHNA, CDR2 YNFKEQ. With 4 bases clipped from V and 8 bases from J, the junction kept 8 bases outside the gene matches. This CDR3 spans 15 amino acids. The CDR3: CASSLSTSGTGTQYF. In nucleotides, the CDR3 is TGTGCCAGCAGCCTATCGACTAGCGGGACTGGTACGCAGTATTTT.

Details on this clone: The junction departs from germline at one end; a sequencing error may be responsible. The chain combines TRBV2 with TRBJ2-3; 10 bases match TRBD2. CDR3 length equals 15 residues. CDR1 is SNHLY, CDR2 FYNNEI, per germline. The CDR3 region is CASTAGLAYTDMQYF. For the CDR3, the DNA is TGTGCCAGCACCGCGGGACTAGCGTACACGGATATGCAGTATTTT.

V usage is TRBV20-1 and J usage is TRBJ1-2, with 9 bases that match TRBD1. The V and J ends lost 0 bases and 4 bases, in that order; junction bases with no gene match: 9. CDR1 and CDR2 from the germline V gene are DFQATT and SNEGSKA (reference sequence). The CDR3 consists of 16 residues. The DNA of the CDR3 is TGCAGTGCTAGAGATATTACAGGGGGCAGGAGCTATGGCTACACCTTC. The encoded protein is CSARDITGGRSYGYTF.

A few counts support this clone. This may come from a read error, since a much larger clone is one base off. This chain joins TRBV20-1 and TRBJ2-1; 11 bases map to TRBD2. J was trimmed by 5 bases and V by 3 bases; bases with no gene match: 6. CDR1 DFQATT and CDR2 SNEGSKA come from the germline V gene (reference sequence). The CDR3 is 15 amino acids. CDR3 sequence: CSARLTGLADNEQFF. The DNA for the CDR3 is TGCAGTGCTAGGCTGACGGGACTAGCGGACAATGAGCAGTTCTTC.

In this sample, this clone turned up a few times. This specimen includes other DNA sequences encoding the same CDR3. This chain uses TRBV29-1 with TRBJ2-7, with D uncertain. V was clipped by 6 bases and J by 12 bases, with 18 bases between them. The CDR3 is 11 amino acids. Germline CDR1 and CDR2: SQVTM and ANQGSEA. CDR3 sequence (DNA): TGCAGCGTGCCGGGCCCCCTCGCTCGGTACTTC. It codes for CSVPGPLARYF.